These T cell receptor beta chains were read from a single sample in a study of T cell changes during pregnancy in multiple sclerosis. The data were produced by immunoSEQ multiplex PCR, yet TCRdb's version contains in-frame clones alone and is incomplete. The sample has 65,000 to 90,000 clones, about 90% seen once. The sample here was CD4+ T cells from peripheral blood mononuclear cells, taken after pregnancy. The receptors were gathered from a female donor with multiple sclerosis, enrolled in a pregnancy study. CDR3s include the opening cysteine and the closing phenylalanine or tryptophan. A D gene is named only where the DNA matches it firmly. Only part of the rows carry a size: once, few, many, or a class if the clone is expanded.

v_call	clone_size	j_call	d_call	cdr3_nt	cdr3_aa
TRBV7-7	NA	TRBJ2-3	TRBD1	TGTGCCAGCAGCTCGACAGGGGCAATCACAGATACGCAGTATTTT	CASSSTGAITDTQYF
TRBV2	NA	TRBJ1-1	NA	TGTGCCAGCAGTTTGGGGGGGGAGAGGAACACTGAAGCTTTCTTT	CASSLGGERNTEAFF
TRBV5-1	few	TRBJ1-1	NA	TGCGCCAGCAGCTTGGTGGCAGGGGACACTGAAGCTTTCTTT	CASSLVAGDTEAFF
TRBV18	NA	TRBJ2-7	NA	TGTGCCAGCTCCCCCGGGGTAGAGCAGTACTTC	CASSPGVEQYF
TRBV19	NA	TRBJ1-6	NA	TGTGCCAGTAGTATAAGGCGGAAAGGAGTTGAAAATTCACCCCTCCACTTT	CASSIRRKGVENSPLHF
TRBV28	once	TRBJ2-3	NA	TGTGCCAGCAGTTTATTTGGCAAGAGCACAGATACGCAGTATTTT	CASSLFGKSTDTQYF
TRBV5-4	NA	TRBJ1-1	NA	TGTGCCAGCAGGCGAGACATACGGAACACTGAAGCTTTCTTT	CASRRDIRNTEAFF
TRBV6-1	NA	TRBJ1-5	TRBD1	TGTGCCAGCAGGGGACAGTTGAATCAGCCCCAGCATTTT	CASRGQLNQPQHF
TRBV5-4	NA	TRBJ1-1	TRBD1	TGTGCCAGCAGCTTGGCCGGAAGGGGGCGCGGGAACACTGAAGCTTTCTTT	CASSLAGRGRGNTEAFF
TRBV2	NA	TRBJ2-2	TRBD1	TGTGCCAGCAGGAAGAGAGACAGGGATACGGCCGGGGAGCTGTTTTTT	CASRKRDRDTAGELFF
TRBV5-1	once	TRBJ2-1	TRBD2	TGCGCCAGCAGCTTGGGACTAGCGGGCCTCACTGAGCAGTTCTTC	CASSLGLAGLTEQFF
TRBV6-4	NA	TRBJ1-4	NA	TGTGCCAGCAGTAGAGAGCTTAAACATGAAAAACTGTTTTTT	CASSRELKHEKLFF
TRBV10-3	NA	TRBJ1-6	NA	TGTGCCATCAGTGAGTCCCCGGGAGCTAATTCACCCCTCCACTTT	CAISESPGANSPLHF
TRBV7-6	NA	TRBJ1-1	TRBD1	TGTGCCAGCAGCCCGAGGACAGGGGTGAACACTGAAGCTTTCTTT	CASSPRTGVNTEAFF
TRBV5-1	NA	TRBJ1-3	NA	TGCGCCAGCAGCTTGTCGACAGGCTTCATAGGAAACACCATATATTTT	CASSLSTGFIGNTIYF
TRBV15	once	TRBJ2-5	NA	TGTGCCACCAGCAGAGTCGGCCAGGGGCCCATCCAAGAGACCCAGTACTTC	CATSRVGQGPIQETQYF
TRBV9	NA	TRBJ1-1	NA	TGTGCCAGCAGCCCGGGGGGGCCTTTGGACACTGAAGCTTTCTTT	CASSPGGPLDTEAFF
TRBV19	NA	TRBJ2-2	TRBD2	TGTGCCAGTAGTATCCCTAGCGGGAGGGCCACCGGGGAGCTGTTTTTT	CASSIPSGRATGELFF
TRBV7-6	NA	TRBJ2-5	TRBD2	TGTGCCAGCAGCCCTTTAGCGGGACGGGAGACCCAGTACTTC	CASSPLAGRETQYF
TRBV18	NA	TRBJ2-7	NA	TGTGCCAGCTCACCCAGAGGAAACCCCTACGAGCAGTACTTC	CASSPRGNPYEQYF
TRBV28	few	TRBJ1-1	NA	TGTGCCAGCAGTCCCACCGGGAACACTGAAGCTTTCTTT	CASSPTGNTEAFF
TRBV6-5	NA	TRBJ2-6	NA	TGTGCCAGCAGTTACACCCAGGCTGGGGCCAACGTCCTGACTTTC	CASSYTQAGANVLTF
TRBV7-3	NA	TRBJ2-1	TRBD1	TGTGCCAGCAGCTTAGGGGACAGTTTGAGCTCCTACAATGAGCAGTTCTTC	CASSLGDSLSSYNEQFF
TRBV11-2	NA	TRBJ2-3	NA	TGTGCCAGCAGCTTGCTAGGAGATACGCAGTATTTT	CASSLLGDTQYF
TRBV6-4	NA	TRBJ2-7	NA	TGTGCCAGCAGTGAACGAACACCCTCCTACGAGCAGTACTTC	CASSERTPSYEQYF
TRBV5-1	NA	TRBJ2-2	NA	TGCGCCAGCAGCCTGACATACGGGGAGCTGTTTTTT	CASSLTYGELFF
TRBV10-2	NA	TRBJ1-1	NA	TGCGCCAGCAGTCCGCCACCAGGGGCTTTCTTT	CASSPPPGAFF
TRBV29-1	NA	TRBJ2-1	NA	TGCAGCGTTACTAGCTACAATGAGCAGTTCTTC	CSVTSYNEQFF
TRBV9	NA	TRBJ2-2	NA	TGTGCCAGCAGCGTAACAGGGAACACCGGGGAGCTGTTTTTT	CASSVTGNTGELFF
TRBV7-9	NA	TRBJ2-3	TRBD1	TGTGCCAGCAGCTTAGTACAGGGGGCGTGGGATACGCAGTATTTT	CASSLVQGAWDTQYF
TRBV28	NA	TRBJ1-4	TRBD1	TGTGCCAGCAGTTTCGGGACAGGACGTAATGGTGAAAAACTGTTTTTT	CASSFGTGRNGEKLFF
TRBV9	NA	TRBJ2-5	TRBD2	TGTGCCAGCAGCGTAGGGGTTAGCGGGGGCCAAGAGACCCAGTACTTC	CASSVGVSGGQETQYF
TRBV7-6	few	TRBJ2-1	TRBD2	TGTGCCAGCAGCCTTGGACTAGTCGGGGTCAATGAGCAGTTCTTC	CASSLGLVGVNEQFF
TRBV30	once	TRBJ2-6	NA	TGTGCCTGGGGCTCAGGGGCCGGTTTCGCGGGGGCCAACGTCCTGACTTTC	CAWGSGAGFAGANVLTF
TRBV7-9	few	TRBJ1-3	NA	TGTGCCAGCAGCTTAGTGGATGGGGGCAAGGGAAACACCATATATTTT	CASSLVDGGKGNTIYF
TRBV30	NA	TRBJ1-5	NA	TGTGCCTTCGGGACACTGAACAATCAGCCCCAGCATTTT	CAFGTLNNQPQHF
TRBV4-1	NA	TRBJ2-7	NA	TGCGCCAGCAGCCAAGAAATTGCAGGCCCAACCTACGAGCAGTACTTC	CASSQEIAGPTYEQYF
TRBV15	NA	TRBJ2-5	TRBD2	TGTGCCACCAGCAGGGGGGGGGAAGAGACCCAGTACTTC	CATSRGGEETQYF
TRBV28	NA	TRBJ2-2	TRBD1	TGTGCCACACAGGGGTCGGTCGGGGAGCTGTTTTTT	CATQGSVGELFF
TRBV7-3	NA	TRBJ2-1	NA	TGTGCCAGCAGCTTAAGGGCAAACAATGAGCAGTTCTTC	CASSLRANNEQFF
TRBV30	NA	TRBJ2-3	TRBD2	TGTGCCTGGAGTGTGGGCGGGAGGAGCACAGATACGCAGTATTTT	CAWSVGGRSTDTQYF
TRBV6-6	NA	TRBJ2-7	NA	TGTGCCAGCAGTTACTCGGTCGGCTCCTACGAGCAGTACTTC	CASSYSVGSYEQYF
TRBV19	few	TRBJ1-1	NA	TGTGCCAGTAGTGGTAGTACTGAAGCTTTCTTT	CASSGSTEAFF
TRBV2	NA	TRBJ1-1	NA	TGTGCCAGCAGTATTCTAGGAAACACTGAAGCTTTCTTT	CASSILGNTEAFF
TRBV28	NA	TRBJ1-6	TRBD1	TGTGCCAGCAGTTGGACAATCGGGACAGGGCTCTCACCCCTCCACTTT	CASSWTIGTGLSPLHF
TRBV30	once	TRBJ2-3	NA	TGTGCCTGGAGAGGGGGACCTAGCACAGATACGCAGTATTTT	CAWRGGPSTDTQYF
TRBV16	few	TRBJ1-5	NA	TGTGCCAGCAGCCAGGCAGGGAGGAATCAGCCCCAGCATTTT	CASSQAGRNQPQHF
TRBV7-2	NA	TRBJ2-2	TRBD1	TGTGCCAGCAGCTTAGGTGGCGACAGGGGGTCCGGGGAGCTGTTTTTT	CASSLGGDRGSGELFF
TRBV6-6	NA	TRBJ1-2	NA	TGTGCCAGCAGTCCGCTTACAGATAACTATGGCTACACCTTC	CASSPLTDNYGYTF
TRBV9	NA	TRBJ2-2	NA	TGTGCCAGCAGCGTAGCCTATAAAGTAGCGAACACCGGGGAGCTGTTTTTT	CASSVAYKVANTGELFF
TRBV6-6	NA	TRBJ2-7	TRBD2	TGTGCCAGCAGCCGGGTGGGCGGGGGGCAGTACGAGCAGTACTTC	CASSRVGGGQYEQYF
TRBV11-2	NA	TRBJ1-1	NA	TGTGCCAGCAGCCCTCGCCGGGTACTTTCCTCTGAAGCTTTCTTT	CASSPRRVLSSEAFF